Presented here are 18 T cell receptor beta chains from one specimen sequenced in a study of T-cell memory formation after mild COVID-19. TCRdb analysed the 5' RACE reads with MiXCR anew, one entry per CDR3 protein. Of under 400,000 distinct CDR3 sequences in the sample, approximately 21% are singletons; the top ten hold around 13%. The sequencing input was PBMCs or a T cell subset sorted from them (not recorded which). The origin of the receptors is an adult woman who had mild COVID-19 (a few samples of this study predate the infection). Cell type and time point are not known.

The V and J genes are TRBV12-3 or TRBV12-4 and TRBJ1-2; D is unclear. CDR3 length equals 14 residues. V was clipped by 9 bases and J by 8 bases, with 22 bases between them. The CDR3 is CASTPERIVGGYTF. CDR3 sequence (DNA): TGTGCCAGTACCCCCGAGCGGATTGTCGGGGGCTACACCTTC.

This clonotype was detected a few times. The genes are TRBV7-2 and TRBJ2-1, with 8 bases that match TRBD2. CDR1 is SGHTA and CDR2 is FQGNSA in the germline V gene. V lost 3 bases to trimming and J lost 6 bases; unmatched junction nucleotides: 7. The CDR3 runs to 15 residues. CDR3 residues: CASSFSAGGSNEQFF. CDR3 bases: TGTGCCAGCAGCTTCTCGGCGGGAGGATCCAATGAGCAGTTCTTC.

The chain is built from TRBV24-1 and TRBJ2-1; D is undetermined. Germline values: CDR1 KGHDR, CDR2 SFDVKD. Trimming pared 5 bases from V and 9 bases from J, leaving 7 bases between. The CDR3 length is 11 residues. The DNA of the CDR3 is TGTGCCACCAGTGGGATGGGTGAGCAGTTCTTC. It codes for CATSGMGEQFF.

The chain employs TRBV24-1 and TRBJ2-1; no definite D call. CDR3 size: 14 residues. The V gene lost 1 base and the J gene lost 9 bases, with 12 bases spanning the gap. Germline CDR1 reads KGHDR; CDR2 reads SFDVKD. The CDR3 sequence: CATSDFSPRREQFF. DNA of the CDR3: TGTGCCACCAGTGATTTTTCTCCTAGACGTGAGCAGTTCTTC.

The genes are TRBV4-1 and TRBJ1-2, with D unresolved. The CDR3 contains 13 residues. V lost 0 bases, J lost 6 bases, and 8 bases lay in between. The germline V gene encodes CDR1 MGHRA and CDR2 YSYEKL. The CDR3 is CASSQEYKNGYTF. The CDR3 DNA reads TGCGCCAGCAGCCAAGAGTATAAGAATGGCTACACCTTC.

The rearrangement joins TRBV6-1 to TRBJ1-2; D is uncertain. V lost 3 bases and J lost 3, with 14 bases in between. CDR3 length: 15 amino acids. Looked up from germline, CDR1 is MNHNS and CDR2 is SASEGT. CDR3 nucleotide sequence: TGTGCCAGCAGTGAGTGGGGTCCCTCGGACTATGGCTACACCTTC. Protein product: CASSEWGPSDYGYTF.

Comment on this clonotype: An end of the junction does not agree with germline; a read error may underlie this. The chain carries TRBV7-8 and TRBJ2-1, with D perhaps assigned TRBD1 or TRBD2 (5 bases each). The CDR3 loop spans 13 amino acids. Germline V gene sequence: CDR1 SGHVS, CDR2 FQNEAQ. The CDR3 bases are TGTGCCAGCAGATTAGGGGTTGTGGGGGTCCCGTTCTTC. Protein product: CASRLGVVGVPFF.

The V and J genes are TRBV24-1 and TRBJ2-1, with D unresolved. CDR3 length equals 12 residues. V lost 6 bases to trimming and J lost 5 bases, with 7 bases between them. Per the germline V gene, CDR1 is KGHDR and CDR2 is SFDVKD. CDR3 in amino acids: CATSRLHNEQFF. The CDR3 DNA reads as TGTGCCACCAGTCGACTTCACAATGAGCAGTTCTTC.

CDR3 protein: CASSVGGRGANVLTF. The CDR3 DNA sequence: TGTGCCAGCAGCGTAGGGGGGCGTGGGGCCAACGTCCTGACTTTC. The V and J genes are TRBV9 and TRBJ2-6; possible D gene TRBD1, 6 bases. Trimming cost V 0 bases and J 3 bases, with 7 bases left between them. Per the germline V gene, CDR1 is SGDLS and CDR2 is YYNGEE. The CDR3 has 15 amino acids.

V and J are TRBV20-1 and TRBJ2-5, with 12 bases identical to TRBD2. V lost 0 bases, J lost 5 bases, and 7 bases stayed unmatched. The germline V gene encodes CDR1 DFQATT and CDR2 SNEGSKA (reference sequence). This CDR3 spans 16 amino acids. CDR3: CSARDIRLAGVETQYF. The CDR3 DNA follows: TGCAGTGCTAGAGATATCCGACTAGCGGGGGTGGAGACCCAGTACTTC.

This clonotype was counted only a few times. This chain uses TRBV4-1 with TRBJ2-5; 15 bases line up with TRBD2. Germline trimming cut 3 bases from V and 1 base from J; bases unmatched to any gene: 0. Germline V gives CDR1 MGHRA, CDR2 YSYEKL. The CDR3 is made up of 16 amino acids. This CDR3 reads CASSQGLAGGQETQYF. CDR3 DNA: TGCGCCAGCAGCCAGGGACTAGCGGGGGGCCAAGAGACCCAGTACTTC.

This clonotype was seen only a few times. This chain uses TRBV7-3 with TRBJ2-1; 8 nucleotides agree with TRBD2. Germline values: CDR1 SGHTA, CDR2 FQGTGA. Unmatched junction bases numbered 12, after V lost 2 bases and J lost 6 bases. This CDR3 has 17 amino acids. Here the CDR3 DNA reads TGTGCCAGCAGCTTACTAGCGGGCCTGACTGGGGGCAATGAGCAGTTCTTC. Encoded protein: CASSLLAGLTGGNEQFF.

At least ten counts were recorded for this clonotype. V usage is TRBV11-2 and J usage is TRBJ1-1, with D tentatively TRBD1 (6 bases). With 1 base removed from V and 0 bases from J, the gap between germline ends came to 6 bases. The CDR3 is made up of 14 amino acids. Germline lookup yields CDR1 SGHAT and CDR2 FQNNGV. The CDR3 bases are TGTGCCAGCAGCTTAGGGACAGTGAACACTGAAGCTTTCTTT. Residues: CASSLGTVNTEAFF.

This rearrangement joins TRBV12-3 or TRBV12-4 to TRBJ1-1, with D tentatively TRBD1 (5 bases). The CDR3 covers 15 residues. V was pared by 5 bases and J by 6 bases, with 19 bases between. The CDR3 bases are TGTGCCAGCAGTCCACTTGGGGGGGGTAGTTCTGAAGCTTTCTTT. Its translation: CASSPLGGGSSEAFF.

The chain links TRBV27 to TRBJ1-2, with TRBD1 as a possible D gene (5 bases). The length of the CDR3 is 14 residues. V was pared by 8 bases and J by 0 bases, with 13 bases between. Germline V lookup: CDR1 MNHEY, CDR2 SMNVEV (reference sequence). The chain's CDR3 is CASGEDTANYGYTF. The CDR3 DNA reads TGTGCCAGCGGGGAGGACACAGCTAACTATGGCTACACCTTC.

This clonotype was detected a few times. The CDR3: CASSQSPGLAGVGEQFF. Here the CDR3 DNA reads TGCGCCAGCAGCCAATCTCCGGGACTAGCGGGAGTGGGTGAGCAGTTCTTC. The V and J genes are TRBV4-3 and TRBJ2-1; 14 bases match TRBD2. Germline CDR1 LGHNA, CDR2 YSLEER. With V trimmed by 2 bases and J by 9 bases, 9 bases remained unmatched. This CDR3 region has 17 residues.

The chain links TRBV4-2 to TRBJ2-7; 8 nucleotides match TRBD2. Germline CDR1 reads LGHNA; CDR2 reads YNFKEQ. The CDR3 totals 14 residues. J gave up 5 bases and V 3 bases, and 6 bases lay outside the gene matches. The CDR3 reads CASSHLSGRNEQYF. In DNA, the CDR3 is TGTGCCAGCAGCCACCTGAGCGGGAGAAACGAGCAGTACTTC.

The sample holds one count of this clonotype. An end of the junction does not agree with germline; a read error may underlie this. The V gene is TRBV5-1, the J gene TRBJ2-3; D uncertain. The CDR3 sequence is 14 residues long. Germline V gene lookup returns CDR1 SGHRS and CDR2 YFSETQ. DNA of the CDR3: TGCGCCAGCACCAGGACCCAGAGCACAGATACGCAATATTTT. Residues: CASTRTQSTDTQYF.